This TCR beta chain was recovered during a study of T-cell memory formation after mild COVID-19. Study details: Clusters of TCRs were largely donor specific.

A note on this clonotype: Its antigen is unidentified.

TCRdb fed the 5' RACE reads into MiXCR, producing one record per CDR3 protein. Of 150,000 to 200,000 distinct CDR3 sequences detected, around 13% appear once; the ten largest clones hold over 12%. V lost 0 bases, J lost 5 bases, and 15 bases stayed unmatched. CDR1 and CDR2 from the germline V gene are DFQATT and SNEGSKA (reference sequence). The CDR3 is 18 residues long. Points from the study as a whole: Clones that shrank (day 15 to 85) were balanced CD4/CD8, whereas later expanders leaned CD4+.

The sequencing input was PBMCs or a T cell subset sorted from them (not recorded which). This chain joins TRBV20-1 and TRBJ2-5; 10 bases agree with TRBD2. The receptor was isolated from an adult woman who had mild COVID-19 (a few samples of this study predate the infection). Cell type and time point are not known. The CDR3, as DNA: TGCAGTGCTAGAGATGGTGGAGCGGGAGGGCCACTTTGGGAGACCCAGTACTTC. Its translation: CSARDGGAGGPLWETQYF.